The rows below give T cell receptor beta chains drawn from one sample of a study of T-cell memory formation after mild COVID-19. TCRdb ran MiXCR on the 5' RACE reads and lists one entry per CDR3 protein. The table lists around 300,000 distinct CDR3 sequences, around 15% of them singletons. What was sequenced was PBMCs or a T cell subset sorted from them (not recorded which). The receptors were gathered from a man aged 18 to 30 who had mild COVID-19 (a few samples of this study predate the infection). Cell type and time point are not known. Both conserved end residues are part of each CDR3. D genes are given only for firm matches. The size field is filled for only some rows; it gives once, few, many or a size class.

few,TRBJ1-5,15,-,TRBV7-6,CASSQLGGVNQPQHF,TGTGCCAGCAGCCAATTGGGAGGGGTAAATCAGCCCCAGCATTTT
-,TRBJ1-2,15,-,TRBV6-5,CASSYSITGPQGYTF,TGTGCCAGCAGTTACTCGATAACGGGGCCCCAGGGCTACACCTTC
-,TRBJ2-2,15,-,TRBV6-5,CASRRRQSNTGELFF,TGTGCCAGCAGGCGGCGGCAGTCGAACACCGGGGAGCTGTTTTTT
-,TRBJ2-3,15,TRBD2,TRBV10-3,CAISDASGGFQTQYF,TGTGCCATCAGTGACGCTAGCGGGGGGTTCCAGACGCAGTATTTT
-,TRBJ2-7,16,TRBD1,TRBV25-1,CASSGEYRGSSYEQYF,TGTGCCAGCAGTGGGGAGTACAGGGGTTCCTCCTACGAGCAGTACTTC
few,TRBJ1-3,13,-,TRBV28,CASSLEAGNTIYF,TGTGCCAGCAGTTTGGAGGCTGGAAACACCATATATTTT
few,TRBJ1-3,13,-,TRBV28,CATLPGPGNTIYF,TGTGCCACCCTCCCAGGGCCTGGAAACACCATATATTTT
-,TRBJ2-1,16,-,TRBV7-2,CASSPGGTPLWNEQFF,TGTGCCAGCAGCCCAGGCGGGACACCCCTGTGGAATGAGCAGTTCTTC
-,TRBJ2-1,15,TRBD1,TRBV5-1,CASSLAGTGGNEQFF,TGCGCCAGCAGCTTGGCCGGGACAGGGGGTAATGAGCAGTTCTTC
many,TRBJ2-1,15,TRBD2,TRBV24-1,CATSDPGLATHEQFF,TGTGCCACCAGTGATCCGGGACTAGCGACCCATGAGCAGTTCTTC
-,TRBJ2-5,16,-,TRBV11-2,CASSPRTPQPQETQYF,TGTGCCAGCAGCCCACGGACGCCGCAACCCCAAGAGACCCAGTACTTC
few,TRBJ1-4,14,-,TRBV12-3/TRBV12-4,CASSSERANEKLFF,TGTGCCAGCAGTTCAGAAAGGGCTAATGAAAAACTGTTTTTT
-,TRBJ1-5,13,-,TRBV6-2/TRBV6-3,CASRHHTNQPQHF,TGTGCCAGCAGACACCATACCAATCAGCCCCAGCATTTT
few,TRBJ1-5,13,-,TRBV20-1,CSATSISNQPQHF,TGCAGTGCCACATCCATCAGCAATCAGCCCCAGCATTTT
-,TRBJ1-2,15,TRBD1,TRBV7-2,CASSFATGGSYGYTF,TGTGCCAGCAGCTTTGCGACAGGGGGTAGCTATGGCTACACCTTC
few,TRBJ1-1,12,-,TRBV7-2,CASSLVTSEAFF,TGTGCCAGCAGCTTAGTTACTTCTGAAGCTTTCTTT
-,TRBJ2-2,14,-,TRBV12-3/TRBV12-4,CASGIALGTGELFF,TGTGCCAGCGGAATAGCGCTCGGCACCGGGGAGCTGTTTTTT
few,TRBJ2-1,13,-,TRBV20-1,CSASWSSYNEQFF,TGCAGTGCTAGTTGGAGCTCCTACAATGAGCAGTTCTTC
few,TRBJ2-1,14,-,TRBV7-9,CASSTTVGVNEQFF,TGTGCCAGCAGCACCACTGTGGGCGTCAATGAGCAGTTCTTC
many,TRBJ2-1,14,TRBD1,TRBV7-2,CASSARTGGREVFF,TGTGCCAGCAGCGCCCGGACAGGGGGCCGGGAGGTGTTCTTC
-,TRBJ2-5,15,-,TRBV4-1,CASSQVPQFQETQYF,TGCGCCAGCAGCCAAGTCCCCCAGTTCCAAGAGACCCAGTACTTC
-,TRBJ2-1,11,TRBD2,TRBV6-2/TRBV6-3,CASTNGGGQFF,TGTGCCAGCACCAACGGGGGGGGGCAGTTCTTC
few,TRBJ1-3,16,-,TRBV9,CASSALEGDSGNTIYF,TGTGCCAGCAGCGCTTTGGAGGGAGACTCTGGAAACACCATATATTTT
few,TRBJ2-3,13,-,TRBV28,CASSRPPTDTQYF,TGTGCCAGCAGCCGACCCCCCACAGATACGCAGTATTTT
many,TRBJ2-5,16,TRBD1,TRBV3-1,CASSQDPGTGEETQYF,TGTGCCAGCAGCCAAGACCCCGGGACAGGGGAAGAGACCCAGTACTTC
few,TRBJ2-6,18,-,TRBV5-1,CASSLEPGLAEGANVLTF,TGCGCCAGCAGCTTGGAGCCGGGACTGGCGGAGGGGGCCAACGTCCTGACTTTC
-,TRBJ2-7,15,TRBD1,TRBV5-1,CASSLQTGPPYEQYF,TGCGCCAGCAGCTTGCAGACAGGGCCTCCTTACGAGCAGTACTTC
-,TRBJ2-3,14,-,TRBV29-1,CSVTGEYSTDTQYF,TGCAGCGTCACCGGAGAGTATAGCACAGATACGCAGTATTTT
many,TRBJ1-5,15,TRBD1,TRBV12-3/TRBV12-4,CASSFIGTGPQPQHF,TGTGCCAGCAGTTTTATCGGGACAGGGCCCCAGCCCCAGCATTTT
-,TRBJ1-4,17,-,TRBV4-1,CASSQGVWDGYNEKLFF,TGCGCCAGCAGCCAAGGGGTCTGGGACGGGTATAATGAAAAACTGTTTTTT
-,TRBJ2-3,15,-,TRBV13,CASSSPDSSQDTQYF,TGTGCCAGCAGCTCCCCGGACAGCTCTCAGGATACGCAGTATTTT
-,TRBJ2-1,14,TRBD1,TRBV5-1,CASSDGQGKNEQFF,TGCGCCAGCAGCGACGGACAGGGTAAGAATGAGCAGTTCTTC
-,TRBJ1-5,15,-,TRBV28,CASRQAGTLNQPQHF,TGTGCCAGCAGACAAGCTGGGACGTTGAATCAGCCCCAGCATTTT
many,TRBJ1-4,16,-,TRBV7-6,CASSLGAGTTNEKLFF,TGTGCCAGCAGCTTAGGGGCAGGAACAACTAATGAAAAACTGTTTTTT
many,TRBJ2-3,15,TRBD2,TRBV5-1,CASSARTSETDTQYF,TGCGCCAGCAGCGCTCGGACTAGCGAGACAGATACGCAGTATTTT
-,TRBJ2-2,15,TRBD2,TRBV6-2/TRBV6-3,CASSPTSLATGELFF,TGTGCCAGCAGCCCGACTAGCCTAGCGACCGGGGAGCTGTTTTTT
few,TRBJ1-3,16,-,TRBV18,CASSSTATDAGNTIYF,TGTGCCAGCTCATCGACCGCAACAGACGCTGGAAACACCATATATTTT
-,TRBJ1-1,13,-,TRBV7-2,CASSLNNLGEAFF,TGTGCCAGCAGCTTAAATAACTTGGGTGAAGCTTTCTTT
many,TRBJ2-5,16,TRBD2,TRBV7-2,CASSLRPAGGGETQYF,TGTGCCAGCAGCTTAAGGCCAGCGGGGGGAGGCGAGACCCAGTACTTC
few,TRBJ2-3,14,TRBD2,TRBV5-1,CASSKTSGADTQYF,TGCGCCAGCAGCAAAACTAGCGGGGCAGATACGCAGTATTTT
-,TRBJ2-1,14,-,TRBV5-8,CASSLALGYNEQFF,TGTGCCAGCAGCTTGGCTTTGGGTTACAATGAGCAGTTCTTC
few,TRBJ1-4,14,TRBD1,TRBV12-3/TRBV12-4,CASRRTGEGEKLFF,TGTGCCAGCAGACGGACAGGGGAAGGTGAAAAACTGTTTTTT
few,TRBJ1-2,11,-,TRBV20-1,CSAPRSLRGTF,TGCAGTGCTCCCCGGTCCCTCCGTGGCACCTTC
many,TRBJ2-7,12,-,TRBV5-1,CASGLGMDEQYF,TGCGCCAGCGGCCTAGGGATGGACGAGCAGTACTTC
few,TRBJ1-5,16,-,TRBV6-2/TRBV6-3,CASSYQRSYSNQPQHF,TGTGCCAGCAGTTACCAACGTAGCTATAGCAATCAGCCCCAGCATTTT
few,TRBJ1-6,15,-,TRBV6-2/TRBV6-3,CASSASREGRSPLHF,TGTGCCAGCAGTGCCTCTAGGGAGGGACGGTCACCCCTCCACTTT
-,TRBJ2-5,14,-,TRBV20-1,CSARGSRVWETQYF,TGCAGTGCTAGAGGATCCAGGGTCTGGGAGACCCAGTACTTC
few,TRBJ1-2,15,-,TRBV19,CASSTLAPGLEGYTF,TGTGCCAGTAGTACCCTGGCACCGGGACTCGAGGGCTACACCTTC